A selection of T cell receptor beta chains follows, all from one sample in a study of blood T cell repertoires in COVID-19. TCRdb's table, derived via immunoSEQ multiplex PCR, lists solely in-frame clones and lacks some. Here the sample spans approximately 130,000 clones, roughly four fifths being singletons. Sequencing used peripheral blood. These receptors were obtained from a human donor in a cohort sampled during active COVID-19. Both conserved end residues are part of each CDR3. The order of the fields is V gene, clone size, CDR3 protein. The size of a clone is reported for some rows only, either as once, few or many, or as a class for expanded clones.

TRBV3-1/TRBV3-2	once	CASSPGGGRTDTQYF
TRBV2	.	CASRSKSGTGYYEQYF
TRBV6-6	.	CASSHRFSELGTTDTQYF
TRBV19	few	CASSFGLPSSGNTIYF
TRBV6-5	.	CASRASVGGELFF
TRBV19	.	CASNSRPDTQYF
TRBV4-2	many	CASSPLPTAYNSPLHF
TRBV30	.	CAWSSGLSGNTIYF
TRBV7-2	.	CASSLLGLAGEQLFF
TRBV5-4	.	CASSLVPYEQYF
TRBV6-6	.	CASSPRPGTATNTEAFF
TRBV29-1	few	CRNKGRETQYF
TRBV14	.	CASSQVPLLVPTNEKLFF
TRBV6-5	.	CASSPRGGAQDEQYF
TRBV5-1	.	CASSRGGGESGELFF
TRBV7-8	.	CASSWNDRGIGNTIYF
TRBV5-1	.	CASSSEGTSGIYEQYF